Listed below are T cell receptor beta chains from one sample, sequenced in a study of cytomegalovirus exposure and HLA in healthy donors. Only in-frame clones appear in the TCRdb table, and some are missing; sequencing was by immunoSEQ multiplex PCR. In all, the sample yields 96,000 or so clones. The sample comprised PBMCs. These receptors originate from a woman younger than 45 in good health and CMV-seronegative. Each CDR3 is given with its conserved first and last residue. A D gene is named only where the DNA matches it firmly.

>TRBJ2-1|-|TRBV4-1
CASSPNRVLDEQFF
TGCGCCAGCAGCCCAAACAGGGTTTTAGATGAGCAGTTCTTC
>TRBJ1-4|-|TRBV28
CASTSPGTLNEKLFF
TGTGCCAGCACAAGTCCCGGGACACTTAATGAAAAACTGTTTTTT
>TRBJ2-7|-|TRBV5-6
CASSQQTGVGNEQYF
TGTGCCAGCAGCCAGCAAACGGGGGTGGGGAACGAGCAGTACTTC
>TRBJ2-5|TRBD1|TRBV19
CASSSVATGVETQYF
TGTGCCAGTAGTAGTGTGGCGACAGGGGTGGAGACCCAGTACTTC
>TRBJ2-4|TRBD1|TRBV7-9
CASSLAGTGGKDIQYF
TGTGCCAGCAGCTTAGCTGGGACAGGGGGCAAGGACATTCAGTACTTC
>TRBJ2-2|TRBD2|TRBV9
CASSTGLAETGELFF
TGTGCCAGCAGCACGGGACTAGCGGAAACCGGGGAGCTGTTTTTT
>TRBJ1-1|-|TRBV7-3
CASSAAGTEAFF
TGTGCCAGCAGCGCTGCGGGGACTGAAGCTTTCTTT
>TRBJ2-1|TRBD2|TRBV5-1
CASSLQTSGSWEQFF
TGCGCCAGCAGCTTGCAGACTAGCGGGAGTTGGGAGCAGTTCTTC
>TRBJ1-1|-|TRBV19
CASSVASGVEAFF
TGTGCCAGTAGTGTGGCTTCGGGTGTAGAAGCTTTCTTT
>TRBJ2-2|-|TRBV7-3
CASSLTRDDTGELFF
TGTGCCAGCAGCTTAACCAGGGATGACACCGGGGAGCTGTTTTTT
>TRBJ1-5|TRBD1|TRBV19
CASSIGTGYSNQPQHF
TGTGCCAGTAGTATAGGGACAGGGTATAGCAATCAGCCCCAGCATTTT
>TRBJ2-3|-|TRBV5-6
CASSLVPGTSTDTQYF
TGTGCCAGCAGCTTGGTCCCAGGGACAAGCACAGATACGCAGTATTTT
>TRBJ2-1|TRBD2|TRBV7-9
CASSLGGGGFHEQFF
TGTGCCAGCAGCTTAGGGGGCGGGGGGTTCCATGAGCAGTTCTTC
>TRBJ2-2|TRBD2|TRBV4-2
CASSKNLAGETGELFF
TGTGCCAGCAGCAAGAATCTAGCGGGGGAAACCGGGGAGCTGTTTTTT
>TRBJ2-1|TRBD2|TRBV27
CASSLAGGHNEQFF
TGTGCCAGCAGCCTAGCGGGGGGGCACAATGAGCAGTTCTTC
>TRBJ1-2|-|TRBV19
CATWTDANYGYTF
TGTGCCACCTGGACAGACGCTAACTATGGCTACACCTTC
>TRBJ1-6|-|TRBV28
CASSLTLGVLDSPLHF
TGTGCCAGCAGTTTAACCTTAGGGGTTTTGGATTCACCCCTCCACTTT
>TRBJ2-7|TRBD1|TRBV6-5
CASGTAYEQYF
TGTGCCAGCGGGACAGCCTACGAGCAGTACTTC
>TRBJ2-3|TRBD2|TRBV27
CASSPPGLAGDSDTQYF
TGTGCCAGCAGTCCGCCGGGACTAGCGGGAGACTCAGATACGCAGTATTTT
>TRBJ2-7|TRBD2|TRBV4-1
CASSSIRGRFYEQYF
TGCGCCAGCAGCTCCATCCGCGGGAGATTCTACGAGCAGTACTTC
>TRBJ1-4|-|TRBV6-1
CASSANRATNEKLFF
TGTGCCAGCAGTGCAAACAGAGCAACTAATGAAAAACTGTTTTTT
>TRBJ2-1|TRBD1|TRBV7-9
CASSRRQGAYNEQFF
TGTGCCAGCAGCCGTCGACAGGGGGCCTACAATGAGCAGTTCTTC
>TRBJ2-6|-|TRBV2
CASSVTVSGANVLTF
TGTGCCAGCAGTGTAACAGTAAGTGGGGCCAACGTCCTGACTTTC